Each of the 25 T cell receptor beta chains below was sequenced from the same sample in a study of blood T cell repertoires in COVID-19. This table comes from immunoSEQ multiplex PCR, and its TCRdb copy is limited to in-frame clones, with some not included. This sample has 250,000 or so clones; over 80% occur once, and the top ten carry more than 5.5%. Material for sequencing was peripheral blood. The receptors originated from a human donor in a cohort sampled during active COVID-19.

This clone was seen once. The chain combines TRBV5-1 with TRBJ2-3, with a tentative D call TRBD2 (5 bases). The CDR3 spans 14 residues. Deletions cut 2 bases from V and 2 bases from J, with 9 bases between. Germline lookup yields CDR1 SGHRS and CDR2 YFSETQ. CDR3 sequence: CASSLLVPTDTQYF. CDR3 nucleotides: TGCGCCAGCAGCTTACTAGTTCCCACAGATACGCAGTATTTT.

This clone appeared once. As DNA, the CDR3 is TGTGCCAGCAGCTGGGACACTCGCCCGAACACAGATACGCAGTATTTT. This gives the protein CASSWDTRPNTDTQYF. This chain links TRBV5-4 with TRBJ2-3; D possibly corresponds to TRBD1 (6 bases). There are 16 residues in the CDR3. Looked up from germline, CDR1 is SGHNT and CDR2 is YYREEE (reference sequence). V lost 3 bases to trimming and J lost 2 bases, with 16 bases between them.

This chain links TRBV23-1 with TRBJ2-2, with D possibly TRBD2 on 7 matching bases. TRBV23-1 falls under the ORF class, with uncertain function. This CDR3 contains 18 residues. V was clipped by 8 bases and J by 5 bases, with 27 bases between them. CDR3 sequence: CASFLWGGSRAETGELFF. Written as DNA, the CDR3 is TGCGCCAGCTTCCTTTGGGGGGGCAGTCGAGCGGAAACCGGGGAGCTGTTTTTT.

The chain couples TRBV9 to TRBJ2-1; TRBD2 matches at 12 bases. Unmatched junction bases numbered 3, after V lost 4 bases and J lost 7 bases. CDR1 and CDR2 (germline): SGDLS, YYNGEE. This CDR3 region has 14 residues. Here the CDR3 reads CASSPGTSGNEQFF. The DNA for the CDR3 is TGTGCCAGCAGCCCGGGGACTAGCGGGAATGAGCAGTTCTTC.

The rearrangement uses TRBV11-2 and TRBJ2-7, with D possibly TRBD2 on 6 matching bases. V lost 5 bases to trimming and J lost 7 bases, with 15 bases between them. The germline V gene has CDR1 SGHAT and CDR2 FQNNGV. The CDR3 runs to 13 residues. In DNA, the CDR3 is TGTGCCAGCAGCCAGGGCTTCAGCGGGGAGCAGTACTTC. It is translated as CASSQGFSGEQYF.

In this sample, this clone turned up a few times. Other DNA sequences in this specimen translate into the identical CDR3. The chain employs TRBV6-5 and TRBJ2-3; TRBD2 aligns across 10 bases. V shed 6 bases, J shed 2 bases, and the junction held 5 bases outside the gene matches. The CDR3 is made up of 15 amino acids. Germline V gene sequence: CDR1 MNHEY, CDR2 SVGAGI. Here the CDR3 DNA reads TGTGCCAGCAGGGGCCTAGCGGGAGTCACAGATACGCAGTATTTT. It encodes CASRGLAGVTDTQYF.

This clone appeared once. This rearrangement joins TRBV5-1 to TRBJ2-1, with 9 bases that match TRBD1. The germline CDR1 and CDR2 sequences are SGHRS and YFSETQ. This CDR3 spans 14 amino acids. V lost 0 bases and J lost 16; bases outside the gene matches: 11. The CDR3 reads CASSLEQGADLPFF. CDR3 in DNA: TGCGCCAGCAGCTTGGAACAGGGGGCGGACTTGCCCTTCTTC.

The sample holds a few counts of this clone. The chain carries TRBV4-2 and TRBJ2-3; possibly TRBD2 for D (5 bases). The CDR3 runs 13 residues. V lost 5 bases to trimming and J lost 5 bases, with 11 bases between them. The germline CDR1 and CDR2 sequences are LGHNA and YNFKEQ. In nucleotides, the CDR3 is TGTGCCAGCAGCGGGTTTCGGGGAGATACGCAGTATTTT. It is translated as CASSGFRGDTQYF.

The chain employs TRBV5-6 and TRBJ2-7, with 8 bases matching TRBD1. The length of the CDR3 is 13 residues. With V trimmed by 2 bases and J by 5 bases, 3 bases remained unmatched. CDR1 is SGHDT, CDR2 YYEEEE, per germline. The CDR3 here is CASSFQGADEQYF. CDR3 nucleotide sequence: TGTGCCAGCAGCTTTCAGGGGGCTGACGAGCAGTACTTC.

The chain has TRBV5-1 and TRBJ2-4; D unresolved. The CDR3 loop spans 16 amino acids. Germline V lookup: CDR1 SGHRS, CDR2 YFSETQ. Between the trimmed V and J ends, which lost 0 bases and 0 bases, there was a span of 10 bases. CDR3 sequence (DNA): TGCGCCAGCAGCTTGGGACATTTTCTAGCCAAAAACATTCAGTACTTC. It encodes CASSLGHFLAKNIQYF.

V gene TRBV7-2 combines with J gene TRBJ2-5, with D maybe TRBD1 (6 bases). The germline CDR1 and CDR2 sequences are SGHTA and FQGNSA. The V end was cut by 6 bases, the J end by 5 bases, with 13 bases between. The CDR3 spans 13 residues. In DNA, the CDR3 is TGTGCCAGCAGTTTAAACAGGGTCGAGACCCAGTACTTC. Amino acids: CASSLNRVETQYF.

As DNA, the CDR3 is TGTGCCAGCAGCCGGGGGAGATCCTACGAGCAGTACTTC. Amino acid sequence: CASSRGRSYEQYF. The chain combines TRBV5-5 with TRBJ2-7, with TRBD2 as a possible D gene (6 bases). V lost 4 bases and J lost 1, with 9 bases in between. Germline CDR1 and CDR2: SGHKS and YYEKEE (reference sequence). The CDR3 totals 13 residues.

This chain's CDR3 is CASSPTLGALNTEAFF. The CDR3 coding sequence is TGCGCCAGCAGTCCGACGCTGGGGGCTTTGAACACTGAAGCTTTCTTT. This chain links TRBV5-1 with TRBJ1-1, with D tentatively TRBD1 (6 bases). Trimming left V 5 bases short and J 0 bases short, with 17 bases between. Germline V lookup: CDR1 SGHRS, CDR2 YFSETQ. The CDR3 length is 16 residues.

The V gene is TRBV5-1, the J gene TRBJ2-3; tentative D call: TRBD2 (5 bases). Germline CDR1 and CDR2: SGHRS and YFSETQ. CDR3 length: 16 residues. Between the trimmed V and J ends, which lost 4 bases and 3 bases, there was a span of 18 bases. CDR3 DNA sequence: TGCGCCAGCAGCGCCGGCTTCCAGGAGGTGACAGATACGCAGTATTTT. Encoded protein: CASSAGFQEVTDTQYF.

This clone has just a few counts. V usage is TRBV27 and J usage is TRBJ2-1, with D perhaps matching TRBD1 (5 bases). In germline, CDR1 is MNHEY, CDR2 SMNVEV (reference sequence). V shed 8 bases and J shed 12 bases, with 17 bases lying between them. CDR3 size: 12 residues. The CDR3 DNA sequence: TGTGCCAGCTCAAATCTCAGGGTAGGGCAGTTCTTC. This gives the protein CASSNLRVGQFF.

The CDR3 DNA sequence: TGTGCCAGCAGTGCGGGAGGACTAGCCCCCTACGAGCAGTACTTC. Translating it yields CASSAGGLAPYEQYF. The chain uses TRBV2 and TRBJ2-7; 8 nucleotides match TRBD2. Germline lookup yields CDR1 SNHLY and CDR2 FYNNEI. The CDR3 runs 15 residues. J lost 2 bases, V lost 4 bases, and 7 bases had no gene match. Supplemented by reference TRBV2 and TRBJ2-7, the full variable domain reads EPEVTQTPSHQVTQMGQEVILRCVPISNHLYFYWYRQILGQKVEFLVSFYNNEISEKSEIFDDQFSVERPDGSNFTLKIRSTKLEDSAMYFCASSAGGLAPYEQYFGPGTRLTVT.

The rearrangement uses TRBV7-2 and TRBJ1-4, with 7 positions matching TRBD1. From germline, CDR1 is SGHTA and CDR2 FQGNSA. The CDR3 length is 14 residues. V dropped 4 bases and J dropped 11; count of bases not matched to a gene: 10. The CDR3: CASSSDRVGLKLFF. For the CDR3, the DNA is TGTGCCAGCAGCTCAGACAGGGTGGGGTTGAAACTGTTTTTT.

V gene TRBV5-1 combines with J gene TRBJ1-2; D unclear. The CDR3 totals 13 residues. Germline values: CDR1 SGHRS, CDR2 YFSETQ. The germline V and J ends were trimmed by 0 bases and 4 bases, with 7 bases remaining between them. CDR3: CASSLVEGYGYTF. The CDR3, as DNA: TGCGCCAGCAGCTTGGTCGAGGGCTATGGCTACACCTTC.

This chain joins TRBV7-9 and TRBJ2-4; tentatively, D is TRBD2 (6 bases). Looked up from germline, CDR1 is SEHNR and CDR2 is FQNEAQ (reference sequence). This CDR3 region has 14 residues. Trimming pared 8 bases from V and 1 base from J, leaving 12 bases between. The CDR3 loop is CASERAQAKNIQYF. In DNA form, the CDR3 reads TGTGCCAGCGAGCGGGCCCAGGCCAAAAACATTCAGTACTTC.

The V and J genes are TRBV6-5 and TRBJ1-1; 11 nucleotides match TRBD1. J lost 8 bases, V lost 7 bases, and 12 bases had no gene match. This CDR3 is built from 15 residues. Germline V gene lookup returns CDR1 MNHEY and CDR2 SVGAGI. CDR3 amino acids: CASIKLRTGGGEAFF. In nucleotides, the CDR3 is TGTGCCAGCATCAAGCTGCGGACAGGGGGCGGGGAAGCTTTCTTT.

The V call is TRBV14, the J call TRBJ1-1; D not resolved. The CDR3 contains 13 residues. Per germline, CDR1 SGHDN and CDR2 FVKESK. V gave up 4 bases and J gave up 0 bases, with 6 bases separating them. The CDR3 DNA reads TGTGCCAGCAGCCCACACATGAACACTGAAGCTTTCTTT. Residues: CASSPHMNTEAFF.

The chain employs TRBV6-1 and TRBJ2-7; tentatively, D is TRBD2 (5 bases). In germline, CDR1 is MNHNS, CDR2 SASEGT. CDR3 length: 16 residues. V lost 4 bases, J lost 0 bases, and 16 bases lay in between. The CDR3 is CASSAGLARGSYEQYF. In DNA, the CDR3 is TGTGCCAGCAGTGCTGGGTTGGCCCGGGGCTCCTACGAGCAGTACTTC.

The J gene is TRBJ2-7, the V gene TRBV5-1; D not certain. This CDR3 comprises 16 residues. Between the trimmed V and J ends, which lost 0 bases and 4 bases, there was a span of 17 bases. Germline V gives CDR1 SGHRS, CDR2 YFSETQ. For the CDR3, the DNA is TGCGCCAGCAGCTTGGCGGCAAGTCAGGTATTATACGAGCAGTACTTC. It yields the protein CASSLAASQVLYEQYF.

The chain carries TRBV7-2 and TRBJ2-3; D is perhaps TRBD1 (5 bases). Germline V gene data show CDR1 as SGHTA and CDR2 as FQGNSA. The CDR3 has 15 residues. V lost 5 bases and J lost 6, with 18 bases in between. The CDR3, as DNA: TGTGCCAGCAGCCAGTCTTGGGGCCCGCCGGATACGCAGTATTTT. Amino acids: CASSQSWGPPDTQYF.

The V and J genes are TRBV3-1 (or the pseudogene TRBV3-2) and TRBJ1-2, with 8 nucleotides matching TRBD1. The CDR3 is made up of 15 amino acids. The ends lost 5 bases at V and 8 bases at J; junction bases unmatched: 13. CDR1 is LGHDT, CDR2 YNNKEL, per germline (reference sequence). CDR3 bases: TGTGCCAGCAGCTATCCAGGGGGCCGAAGAGGGGGCTACACCTTC. Translated: CASSYPGGRRGGYTF.